This TCR beta chain came from a study of regulatory T cells in long-lasting Graves disease (dated by TCRdb to about 2021). About the study as a whole: Newly diagnosed Graves' disease patients had taken antithyroid drugs for less than 3 months. Persistent Graves' disease patients were compared with newly diagnosed Graves' disease patients by peripheral blood TCR sequencing and RNA sequencing. The study took place in China and was registered as a clinical trial. A total of about 33 samples underwent TCR sequencing, from about 13 patients with persistent Graves' disease and roughly 20 patients with newly diagnosed Graves' disease.

With respect to this clonotype: The specificity of this receptor is unknown. No much larger clone is present one base from it, and per-base qualities are unavailable.

Overall study outcomes, separate from this receptor: Because the primary lesion, thyroid tissue, could not be accessed, the study looked at peripheral blood alone. TRBV28, TRBJ1-2 and TRBJ2-5 were preferentially used in persistent disease, while TRBV20-1 and TRBJ2-1 were favored in newly diagnosed disease. More public clonotypes were shared among persistent patients (more than 2,500) than among newly diagnosed patients (under 1,000). Only the TCR beta chain was sequenced and analyzed. The small sample size was acknowledged by the authors as a limitation that may reduce accuracy. Compared with newly diagnosed patients, patients with persistent Graves' disease had lower TCR Shannon entropy and fewer highly expanded clones, which suggests clonal expansion.

Libraries were prepared through multiplex PCR. Reads for this sample came from an Illumina HiSeq 4000. TCR beta libraries were built with iRepertoire HTBI primers and Arm-PCR amplification of CDR3 regions. Before sequencing, the PCR products underwent gel purification. The study's own analysis went as follows. Gene usage analysis of CDR3 amino acid clonotypes used the roughly 62 TRBV and more than 13 TRBJ segments found across samples. Filtered high-quality paired reads were merged into contigs using COPE and FqMerger. Contigs were aligned with BLAST to IMGT TRBV, TRBD and TRBJ reference genes, and CDR3 was defined per IMGT. Clonotypes above 0.1% frequency were classified as highly expanded clones. Shannon entropy was used to measure repertoire diversity, and the Gini coefficient was used to measure V-J evenness. A clonotype was considered public if more than one individual shared it. TCRdb reran the public reads through fastp at Q25 and MiXCR, keeping productive beta chains. Rows with a matching CDR3 protein are joined into one entry that keeps the most common DNA and genes. These V and J calls derive from TCRdb rather than the authors' analysis. Within this sample are 350,000 to 500,000 distinct CDR3 sequences, with roughly 17% of them counted one time only. The ten largest clones take up roughly 10% of the sample.

From the cysteine up to the phenylalanine, the CDR3 has a length of 14 residues. The CDR3 DNA has 42 bases and is translated from base 1. CDR1 and CDR2 (MNHNS, SASEGT) derive from the germline V gene. Deletion took 5 bases off V and 4 bases off J, with a span of 12 bases between the germline ends. The sample's time point, from its label and the paper: newly diagnosed GD, antithyroid drugs for less than 3 months. RNA was extracted from PBMCs in TRIzol for both TCR sequencing and RNA sequencing. Graves' disease was diagnosed according to American Thyroid Association guidelines. Patients for the study were recruited at an endocrinology department in Xi'an, China. Each patient gave approximately 8.8 milliliters of peripheral blood, collected in an EDTA anticoagulant tube. Ficoll Paque Plus density gradient separation was used to isolate PBMCs, and no additional T cell sorting was done. An Agilent 2100 Bioanalyzer and agarose gel were used to check RNA quality, while a NanoDrop 2000 measured RNA concentration.

These data also formed part of another study, on T cells in Graves' hyperthyroidism and ophthalmopathy. As the second publication notes: Stable Graves' hyperthyroidism was defined as the absence of progression to ophthalmopathy over 18 months of follow-up. Hyperthyroidism patients were newly diagnosed, with disease duration under 2 months, and aged 18 to 65 years. Any patient with an uncontrolled infection, another autoimmune disease, pregnancy or lactation was excluded. Clinical symptoms, serum thyroxine and TRAb, thyroid ultrasound, and orbital computed tomography formed the basis for the diagnoses. For the first round of RT-PCR on the TCR CDR3, the HTBI primer set was used together with the Qiagen OneStep RT-PCR kit. Most expanded thyroid clonotypes (frequency above 0.001) were also found in blood, which suggests that blood repertoires may mirror thyroid immune responses. A 13 V-J signature model separated ophthalmopathy from stable hyperthyroidism, with approximately 87% sensitivity and roughly 82% specificity in cross-validation and 80%/75% in testing. In validation, progression to ophthalmopathy was predicted by the model with 65% to 71% sensitivity and 72.22% specificity, a median of about 6 months before onset. A discovery cohort of roughly 100 patients, approximately 45 with Graves' ophthalmopathy and 57 with stable Graves' hyperthyroidism, was used to find distinguishing TCR V-J signatures. Whether ophthalmopathy could be predicted prospectively was tested in an independent validation cohort made up of 18 to 20 hyperthyroidism patients plus 17 patients who later progressed to ophthalmopathy. The 75 to 100 discovery patients were divided at random into training and test sets in a 7:3 ratio. In about six Graves' hyperthyroidism patients, the study also compared T-cell repertoires from thyroid tissue with T-cell repertoires from blood. After blood sampling, hyperthyroidism patients were treated with methimazole at a starting dose of 30 mg daily, and ophthalmopathy patients were treated with high-dose intravenous methylprednisolone. A second multiplex PCR round built the libraries, followed by size selection and purification. Libraries were sequenced paired-end with 100 bp reads on an Illumina HiSeq2000. SOAPnuke was used to process the raw data, throwing out any read that contained adapters or uncalled bases, had a mean Phred below 15, or lacked an exact constant-primer or identifier match. High-quality paired reads were merged using COPE v1.2.5, and each unique nucleotide sequence was defined as a clonotype. MiTCR v1.1 was used to align the clonotypes against IMGT TRBV, TRBD and TRBJ reference segments. Only V-J combinations with frequency above 0.0001, covering 99% to 99.2% of repertoires, were analysed. The TCS score was defined as the ratio of F50 (clonal expansion) to E x V (chaos), calculated using BLOSUM62-based TCRdist between CDR3 peptides within each V-J. Welch's t-statistics and random forest reduced approximately 520 V-J features to 10 to 15, which were used in a naive Bayes classifier (R e1071). Sample size was not statistically predetermined, and investigators were not blinded to group allocation. The paper reports TCR Vbeta CDR3 sequencing of roughly 140 peripheral blood samples: around 45 ophthalmopathy, some 80 hyperthyroidism and around 17 progressor patients.

The material was peripheral blood mononuclear cells (PBMCs), obtained at new diagnosis, from a patient treated with antithyroid drugs. Recombination linked TRBV6-1 to TRBJ1-5; TRBD1 is possibly the D segment (6 matching bases). The receptor's source is a woman younger than 45 with Graves disease. Donor details come from another sample of the same person, matched by shared clones. For the CDR3, the sequence is CASSPDRQNQPQHF. The nucleotide sequence is given as TGTGCCAGCAGTCCGGACAGACAAAATCAGCCCCAGCATTTT.